These 2 T cell receptor beta chains were all obtained from the same sample, sequenced in a study of CD8 T cells in ankylosing spondylitis. Their antigens are not known. Points from the study as a whole: Roughly eight highly homologous variants made up a TCR beta motif that seemed to typify ankylosing spondylitis blood.

MiXCR was run by TCRdb on the 5' RACE reads, yielding one entry per CDR3 protein. The table shows hundreds of thousands of distinct CDR3 sequences, with 12% occurring only once. Sequencing used blood, either unsorted or a sorted T cell fraction (not recorded which). Every receptor here comes from a male donor with ankylosing spondylitis.

This clonotype came up a few times. V gene TRBV20-1 combines with J gene TRBJ1-1; 7 positions match TRBD1. The CDR3 is made up of 14 amino acids. V shed 1 base, J shed 4 bases, and the junction held 6 bases outside the gene matches. Germline lookup yields CDR1 DFQATT and CDR2 SNEGSKA (reference sequence). The CDR3 bases are TGCAGTGCTAGAGTCGGGGGACAGCCCACTGAAGCTTTCTTT. It encodes CSARVGGQPTEAFF.

In its sample, this clonotype was seen many times. The genes are TRBV29-1 and TRBJ2-5; D remains ambiguous. The V end lost 5 bases, the J end lost 1 base, and 11 bases lay between the germline ends. CDR3 size: 13 residues. Germline V lookup: CDR1 SQVTM, CDR2 ANQGSEA. The CDR3 sequence is CSVFGRGQETQYF. DNA for the CDR3: TGCAGCGTTTTCGGCAGAGGCCAAGAGACCCAGTACTTC.